The 13 T cell receptor beta chains given below trace back to one sample, sequenced in a study of cytotoxic CD8 clonotypes in ibrutinib-treated CLL. Generated by immunoSEQ multiplex PCR, the TCRdb table keeps only in-frame clones and is missing some. There are around 52,000 clones in the sample; 55% to 70% occur only once, and around 21% lies in the top ten. The starting material was PBMCs, obtained after 24 months of ibrutinib treatment. Receptors originate from a human donor with chronic lymphocytic leukemia.

The V call is TRBV2, the J call TRBJ1-5, with D perhaps TRBD1 (5 bases). The V end lost 2 bases, the J end lost 7 bases, and 12 bases lay between the germline ends. This CDR3 has 14 amino acids. Germline CDR1 reads SNHLY; CDR2 reads FYNNEI. The CDR3 DNA is TGTGCCAGCAGTGAATACGAGGGGCACCAGCCCCAGCATTTT. This gives the protein CASSEYEGHQPQHF.

The V call is TRBV27, the J call TRBJ2-2, with 12 bases fitting TRBD2. The CDR3 consists of 18 residues. Germline V gives CDR1 MNHEY, CDR2 SMNVEV (reference sequence). The V and J ends lost 7 bases and 0 bases, in that order; junction bases with no gene match: 9. The CDR3 DNA sequence: TGTGCCAGCAACAAGGGACTAGCGGGCCTAACGAACACCGGGGAGCTGTTTTTT. Translation: CASNKGLAGLTNTGELFF.

V is TRBV7-9 and J is TRBJ1-5, with D tentatively TRBD1 (6 bases). Deletions cut 5 bases from V and 1 base from J, with 12 bases between. This CDR3 comprises 15 residues. CDR1 is SEHNR, CDR2 FQNEAQ, per germline (reference sequence). CDR3 amino acids: CASSTSGGSNQPQHF. DNA for the CDR3: TGTGCCAGCAGCACCTCTGGGGGCAGCAATCAGCCCCAGCATTTT.

The V gene is TRBV5-1, the J gene TRBJ1-4; D is possibly TRBD1 (6 bases). CDR3 length equals 14 residues. V lost 0 bases, J lost 8 bases, and 11 bases lay in between. Germline CDR1 and CDR2: SGHRS and YFSETQ. The CDR3 loop reads CASSLGWTVEKLFF. In DNA form, the CDR3 reads TGCGCCAGCAGCTTGGGTTGGACAGTCGAAAAACTGTTTTTT.

CDR3 sequence reads: CATSRGQEAGGYTF. The DNA of the CDR3 is TGTGCCACCAGCAGGGGACAGGAGGCGGGTGGCTACACCTTC. The J gene is TRBJ1-2, the V gene TRBV15, with TRBD1 matching 8 bases. V lost 3 bases and J lost 7; bases outside the gene matches: 7. CDR1 is LNHNV and CDR2 is YYDKDF in the germline V gene (reference sequence). The CDR3 is made up of 14 amino acids.

There are a few counts of this clone. The CDR3 here is CASSYRDSYTQYF. The CDR3 bases are TGTGCCAGCAGCTATAGGGACAGTTATACGCAGTATTTT. V is TRBV7-9 and J is TRBJ2-3; the match to TRBD1 covers 7 bases. The CDR3 sequence is 13 residues long. Germline CDR1 SEHNR, CDR2 FQNEAQ (reference sequence). Trimming removed 4 bases from V and 7 bases from J; junction bases left unmatched: 5.

CDR3 sequence (DNA): TGTGCCAGCAGCTTGAACAGGGATCTTCAAAAACTGTTTTTT. Translating it yields CASSLNRDLQKLFF. The chain couples TRBV7-9 to TRBJ1-4; tentatively, D is TRBD1 (6 bases). Per germline, CDR1 SEHNR and CDR2 FQNEAQ (reference sequence). V was trimmed by 3 bases and J by 9 bases, leaving 14 bases between them. The CDR3 covers 14 residues.

There are a few counts of this clone. The chain employs TRBV6-1 and TRBJ1-5; possibly TRBD1 for D (5 bases). The CDR3 extends over 15 amino acids. The ends were cut back, 0 bases at V and 0 bases at J, with 6 bases in the middle. Germline assignment: CDR1 MNHNS and CDR2 SASEGT. Here the CDR3 reads CASSEAGHSNQPQHF. Written as DNA, the CDR3 is TGTGCCAGCAGTGAAGCCGGACATAGCAATCAGCCCCAGCATTTT.

This chain connects TRBV2 to TRBJ1-3; no definite D call. Germline V gene data show CDR1 as SNHLY and CDR2 as FYNNEI. Trimming took 5 bases from V and 1 from J, leaving 12 bases between them. This CDR3 is built from 15 residues. The CDR3 DNA reads as TGTGCCAGCAGTCCAGACGGGTCTTCTGGAAACACCATATATTTT. Residues: CASSPDGSSGNTIYF.

The rearrangement links TRBV5-1 to TRBJ1-1, with TRBD1 matching 8 bases. With V trimmed by 5 bases and J by 1 base, 13 bases remained unmatched. CDR1 and CDR2 (germline): SGHRS, YFSETQ. The CDR3 covers 17 residues. CDR3 protein: CASRTTSGGDRNTEAFF. For the CDR3, the DNA is TGCGCCAGCAGGACGACCTCAGGGGGCGATCGGAACACTGAAGCTTTCTTT.

The chain is built from TRBV6-6 and TRBJ2-1; 11 bases align to TRBD2. This CDR3 is built from 13 residues. The J segment lost 7 bases and the V segment lost 6 bases, leaving 2 bases of the junction unmatched. Germline loops: CDR1 MNHNY, CDR2 SVGAGI (reference sequence). The CDR3 spells CASRGTSGNEQFF. For the CDR3, the DNA is TGTGCCAGCAGGGGGACTAGCGGAAATGAGCAGTTCTTC.

The chain recombines TRBV7-9 with TRBJ2-3, with a possible D match to TRBD2 (5 bases). The length of the CDR3 is 12 residues. The V end was cut by 1 base, the J end by 8 bases, with 7 bases between. Germline-derived CDR1 and CDR2 are SEHNR and FQNEAQ (reference sequence). The CDR3 reads CASSLVGGTQYF. In DNA form, the CDR3 reads TGTGCCAGCAGCTTAGTCGGAGGTACGCAGTATTTT.

This clone was seen only a few times. The chain couples TRBV11-2 to TRBJ2-3; no clear D gene. CDR3 length: 14 residues. The V and J ends lost 1 base and 2 bases respectively, with 7 bases between them. From germline, CDR1 is SGHAT and CDR2 FQNNGV. The CDR3 reads CASSLAQLTDTQYF. The CDR3 region has the DNA TGTGCCAGCAGCTTAGCTCAGCTCACAGATACGCAGTATTTT.